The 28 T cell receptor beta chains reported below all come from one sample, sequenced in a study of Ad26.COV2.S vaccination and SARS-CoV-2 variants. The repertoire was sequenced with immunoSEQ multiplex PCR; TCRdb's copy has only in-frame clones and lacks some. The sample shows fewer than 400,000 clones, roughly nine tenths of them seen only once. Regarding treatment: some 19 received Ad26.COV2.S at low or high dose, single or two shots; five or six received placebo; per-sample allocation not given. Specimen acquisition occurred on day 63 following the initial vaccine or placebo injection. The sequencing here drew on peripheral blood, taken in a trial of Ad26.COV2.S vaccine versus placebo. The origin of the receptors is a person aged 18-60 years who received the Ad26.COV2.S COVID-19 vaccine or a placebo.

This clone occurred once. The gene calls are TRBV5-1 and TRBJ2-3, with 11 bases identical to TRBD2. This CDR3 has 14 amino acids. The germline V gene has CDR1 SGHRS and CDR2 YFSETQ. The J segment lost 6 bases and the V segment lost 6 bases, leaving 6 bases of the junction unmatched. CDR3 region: CASTSGGPEDTQYF. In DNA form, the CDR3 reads TGCGCCAGCACTAGCGGGGGGCCAGAGGATACGCAGTATTTT.

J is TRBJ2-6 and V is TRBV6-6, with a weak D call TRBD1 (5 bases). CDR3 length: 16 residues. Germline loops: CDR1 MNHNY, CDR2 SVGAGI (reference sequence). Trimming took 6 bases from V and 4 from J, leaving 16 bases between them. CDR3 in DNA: TGTGCCAGCAGACGAGTCCAGGGATCCGGGGCCAACGTCCTGACTTTC. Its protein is CASRRVQGSGANVLTF.

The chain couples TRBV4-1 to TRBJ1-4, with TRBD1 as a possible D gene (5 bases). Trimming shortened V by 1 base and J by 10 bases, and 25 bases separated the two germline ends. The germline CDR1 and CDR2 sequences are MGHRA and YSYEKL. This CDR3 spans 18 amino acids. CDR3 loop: CASSQVPLQGRDLVKLFF. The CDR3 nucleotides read TGCGCCAGCAGCCAAGTACCCCTACAAGGGAGGGACCTGGTAAAACTGTTTTTT.

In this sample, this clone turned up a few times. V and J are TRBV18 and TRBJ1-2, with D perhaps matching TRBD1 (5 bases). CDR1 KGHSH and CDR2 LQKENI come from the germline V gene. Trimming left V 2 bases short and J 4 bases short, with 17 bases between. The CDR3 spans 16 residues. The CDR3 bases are TGTGCCAGCTCACCAAGTTTGGGACGGACGGCCTATGGCTACACCTTC. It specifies CASSPSLGRTAYGYTF.

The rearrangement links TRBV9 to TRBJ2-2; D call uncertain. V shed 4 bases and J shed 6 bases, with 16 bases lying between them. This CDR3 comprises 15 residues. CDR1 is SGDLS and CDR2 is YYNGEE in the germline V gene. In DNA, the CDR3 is TGTGCCAGCAGCCCCCCCAGGAGCCGGGCCGGGGAGCTGTTTTTT. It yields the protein CASSPPRSRAGELFF.

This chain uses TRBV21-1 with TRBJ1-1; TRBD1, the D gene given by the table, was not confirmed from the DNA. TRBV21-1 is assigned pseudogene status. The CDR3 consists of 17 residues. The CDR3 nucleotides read TGTGCCAGCAGCAACAGGGAAACCGGCCCCATGAACACTGAAGCTTTCTTT. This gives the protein CASSNRETGPMNTEAFF.

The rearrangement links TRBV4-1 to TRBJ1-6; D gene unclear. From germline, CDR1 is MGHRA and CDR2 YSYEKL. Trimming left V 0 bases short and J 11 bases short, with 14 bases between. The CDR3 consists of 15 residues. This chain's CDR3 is CASSQDVGGSTPLHF. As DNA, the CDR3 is TGCGCCAGCAGCCAAGATGTTGGAGGGTCCACACCCCTCCACTTT.

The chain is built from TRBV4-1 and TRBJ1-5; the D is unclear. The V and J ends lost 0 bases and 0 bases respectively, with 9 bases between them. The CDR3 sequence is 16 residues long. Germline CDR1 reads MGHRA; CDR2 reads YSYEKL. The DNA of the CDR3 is TGCGCCAGCAGCCAAGATTTTACGCATAGCAATCAGCCCCAGCATTTT. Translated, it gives CASSQDFTHSNQPQHF.

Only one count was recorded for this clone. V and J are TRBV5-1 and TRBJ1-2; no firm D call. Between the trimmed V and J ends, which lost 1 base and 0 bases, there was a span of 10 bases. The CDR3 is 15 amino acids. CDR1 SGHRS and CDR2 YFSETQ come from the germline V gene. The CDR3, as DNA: TGCGCCAGCAGCTTGTCCCAGGACGCTAACTATGGCTACACCTTC. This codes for CASSLSQDANYGYTF.

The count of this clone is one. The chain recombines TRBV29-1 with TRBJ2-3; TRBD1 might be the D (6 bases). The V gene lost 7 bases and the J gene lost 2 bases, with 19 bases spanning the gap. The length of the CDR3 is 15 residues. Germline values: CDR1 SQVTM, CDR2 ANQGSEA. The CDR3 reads CSGNPVDSATDTQYF. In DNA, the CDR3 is TGCAGCGGAAACCCGGTGGACAGTGCCACAGATACGCAGTATTTT.

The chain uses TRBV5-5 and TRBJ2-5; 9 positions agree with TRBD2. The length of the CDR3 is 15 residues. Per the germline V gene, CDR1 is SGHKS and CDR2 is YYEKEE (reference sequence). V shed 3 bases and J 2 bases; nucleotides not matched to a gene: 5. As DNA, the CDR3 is TGTGCCAGCAGCTGGACTAGCGCATATCAAGAGACCCAGTACTTC. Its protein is CASSWTSAYQETQYF.

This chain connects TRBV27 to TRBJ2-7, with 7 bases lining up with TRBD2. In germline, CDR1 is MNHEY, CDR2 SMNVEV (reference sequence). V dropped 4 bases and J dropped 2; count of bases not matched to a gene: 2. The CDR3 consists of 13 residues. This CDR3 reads CASSYGRAYEQYF. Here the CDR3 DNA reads TGTGCCAGCAGTTATGGGAGGGCCTACGAGCAGTACTTC.

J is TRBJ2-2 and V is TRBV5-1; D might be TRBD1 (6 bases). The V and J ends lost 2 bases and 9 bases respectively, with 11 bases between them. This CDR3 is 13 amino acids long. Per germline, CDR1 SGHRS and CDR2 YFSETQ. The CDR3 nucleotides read TGCGCCAGCAGCTTTGACAGGCCCCGGGAGCTGTTTTTT. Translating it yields CASSFDRPRELFF.

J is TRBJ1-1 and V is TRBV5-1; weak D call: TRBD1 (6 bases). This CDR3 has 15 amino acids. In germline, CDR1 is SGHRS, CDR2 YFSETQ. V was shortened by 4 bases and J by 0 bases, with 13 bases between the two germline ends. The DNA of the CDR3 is TGCGCCAGCAGCCAGGGGACAACTGTGAACACTGAAGCTTTCTTT. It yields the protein CASSQGTTVNTEAFF.

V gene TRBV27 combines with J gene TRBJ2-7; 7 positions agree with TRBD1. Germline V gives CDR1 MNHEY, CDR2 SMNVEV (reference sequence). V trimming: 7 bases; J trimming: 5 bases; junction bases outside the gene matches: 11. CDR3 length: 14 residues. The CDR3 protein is CASKVLTGSHEQYF. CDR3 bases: TGTGCCAGCAAAGTCCTGACAGGGAGCCACGAGCAGTACTTC.

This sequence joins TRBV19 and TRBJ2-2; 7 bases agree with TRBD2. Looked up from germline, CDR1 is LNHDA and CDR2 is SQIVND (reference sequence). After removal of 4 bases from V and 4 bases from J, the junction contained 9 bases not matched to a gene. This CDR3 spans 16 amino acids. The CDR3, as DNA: TGTGCCAGTAGTACCGCCCGGGGGGTCGGCACCGGGGAGCTGTTTTTT. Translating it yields CASSTARGVGTGELFF.

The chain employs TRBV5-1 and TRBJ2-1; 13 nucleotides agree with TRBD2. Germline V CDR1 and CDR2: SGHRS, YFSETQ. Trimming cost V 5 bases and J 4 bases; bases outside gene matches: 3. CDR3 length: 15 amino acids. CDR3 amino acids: CASRGLAGDYNEQFF. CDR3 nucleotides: TGCGCCAGCAGAGGACTAGCGGGGGATTACAATGAGCAGTTCTTC.

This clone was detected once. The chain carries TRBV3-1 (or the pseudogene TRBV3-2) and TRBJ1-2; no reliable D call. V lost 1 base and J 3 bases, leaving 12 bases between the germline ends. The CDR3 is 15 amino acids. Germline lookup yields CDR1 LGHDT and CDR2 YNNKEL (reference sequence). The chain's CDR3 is CASSQGTTPHYGYTF. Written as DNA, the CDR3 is TGTGCCAGCAGCCAAGGGACGACACCGCACTATGGCTACACCTTC.

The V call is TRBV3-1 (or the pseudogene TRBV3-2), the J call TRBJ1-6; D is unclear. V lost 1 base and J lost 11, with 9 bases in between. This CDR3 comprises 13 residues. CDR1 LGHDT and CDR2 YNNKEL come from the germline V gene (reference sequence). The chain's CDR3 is CASSQGTGAPLHF. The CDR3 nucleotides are TGTGCCAGCAGCCAAGGTACCGGAGCACCCCTCCACTTT.

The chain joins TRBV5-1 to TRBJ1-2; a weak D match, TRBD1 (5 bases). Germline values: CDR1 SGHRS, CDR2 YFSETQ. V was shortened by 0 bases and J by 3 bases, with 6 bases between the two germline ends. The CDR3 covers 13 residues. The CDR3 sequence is CASSLEGHYGYTF. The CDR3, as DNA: TGCGCCAGCAGCTTGGAGGGACACTATGGCTACACCTTC.

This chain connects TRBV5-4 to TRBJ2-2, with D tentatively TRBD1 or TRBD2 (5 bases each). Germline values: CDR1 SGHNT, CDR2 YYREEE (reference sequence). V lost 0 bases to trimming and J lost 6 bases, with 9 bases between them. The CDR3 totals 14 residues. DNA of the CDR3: TGTGCCAGCAGCTTGGGTGGGACCCCCGGGGAGCTGTTTTTT. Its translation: CASSLGGTPGELFF.

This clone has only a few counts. Here the CDR3 reads CASSPGGSSYNSPLHF. The DNA of the CDR3 is TGCGCCAGCAGCCCAGGGGGGAGCTCCTATAATTCACCCCTCCACTTT. The rearrangement joins TRBV5-1 to TRBJ1-6; 7 bases align to TRBD1. CDR1 and CDR2 from the germline V gene are SGHRS and YFSETQ. Germline trimming cut 4 bases from V and 0 bases from J; bases unmatched to any gene: 4. The CDR3 totals 16 residues.

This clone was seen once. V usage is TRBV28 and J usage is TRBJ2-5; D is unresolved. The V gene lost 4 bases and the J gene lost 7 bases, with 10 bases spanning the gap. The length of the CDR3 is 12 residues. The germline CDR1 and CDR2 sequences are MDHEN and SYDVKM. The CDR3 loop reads CASSSSGGTQYF. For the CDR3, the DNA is TGTGCCAGCAGTTCGTCTGGCGGGACCCAGTACTTC.

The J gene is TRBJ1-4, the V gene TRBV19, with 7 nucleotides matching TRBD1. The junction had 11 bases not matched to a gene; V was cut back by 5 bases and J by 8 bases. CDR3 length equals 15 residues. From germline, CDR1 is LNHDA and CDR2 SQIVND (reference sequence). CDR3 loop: CASSPTTGENEKLFF. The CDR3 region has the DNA TGTGCCAGTAGTCCGACCACAGGGGAGAACGAAAAACTGTTTTTT.

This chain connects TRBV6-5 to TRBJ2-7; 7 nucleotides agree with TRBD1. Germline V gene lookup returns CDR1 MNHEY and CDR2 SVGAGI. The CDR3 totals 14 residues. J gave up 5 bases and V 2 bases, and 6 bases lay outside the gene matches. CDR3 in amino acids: CASSYTDDRDEQYF. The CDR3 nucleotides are TGTGCCAGCAGTTACACAGACGACAGGGACGAGCAGTACTTC.

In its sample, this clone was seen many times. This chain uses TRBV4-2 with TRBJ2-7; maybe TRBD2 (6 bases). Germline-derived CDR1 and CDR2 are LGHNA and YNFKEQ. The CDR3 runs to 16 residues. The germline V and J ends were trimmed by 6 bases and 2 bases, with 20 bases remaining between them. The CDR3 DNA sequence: TGTGCCAGCAGTCTTGAAGTGCCCGGGGGAACCTACGAGCAGTACTTC. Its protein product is CASSLEVPGGTYEQYF.

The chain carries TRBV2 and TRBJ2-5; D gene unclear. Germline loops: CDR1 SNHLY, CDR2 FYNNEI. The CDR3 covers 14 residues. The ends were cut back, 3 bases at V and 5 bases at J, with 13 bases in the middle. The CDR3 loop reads CASSDRANVETQYF. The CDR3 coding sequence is TGTGCCAGCAGTGATAGGGCGAACGTTGAGACCCAGTACTTC.

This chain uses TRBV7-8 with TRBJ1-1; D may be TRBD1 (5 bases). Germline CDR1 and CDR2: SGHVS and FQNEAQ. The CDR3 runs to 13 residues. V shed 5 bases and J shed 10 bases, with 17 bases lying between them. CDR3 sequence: CASSPGTPKGAFF. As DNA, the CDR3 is TGTGCCAGCAGCCCCGGGACTCCTAAGGGAGCTTTCTTT.